Shown below are 17 T cell receptor beta chains from a single sample sequenced in a study of blood T cell repertoires in COVID-19. Some clones are missing from TCRdb's copy, which holds only in-frame ones; the method was immunoSEQ multiplex PCR. The table has about 98,000 clones, 87% seen once. The sequenced sample was peripheral blood. The source is a man aged 65 to 79 with acute or convalescent COVID-19.

The chain has TRBV19 and TRBJ2-7, with 8 bases lining up with TRBD1. Trimming at V came to 7 bases and at J to 0 bases, leaving 5 bases not matched to a gene. Germline V gene sequence: CDR1 LNHDA, CDR2 SQIVND (reference sequence). The CDR3 has 14 residues. CDR3 loop: CASKGQVSSYEQYF. The CDR3 bases are TGTGCCAGTAAGGGACAGGTCAGCTCCTACGAGCAGTACTTC. Full variable domain (rest looked up from reference TRBV19 and TRBJ2-7): DGGITQSPKYLFRKEGQNVTLSCEQNLNHDAMYWYRQDPGQGLRLIYYSQIVNDFQKGDIAEGYSVSREKKESFPLTVTSAQKNPTAFYLCASKGQVSSYEQYFGPGTRLTVT.

The CDR3 region is CASSLRGGMSNQPQHF. For the CDR3, the DNA is TGTGCCAGCAGTTTACGCGGGGGTATGAGCAATCAGCCCCAGCATTTT. The gene calls are TRBV28 and TRBJ1-5; D perhaps matches TRBD1 (5 bases). CDR1 MDHEN and CDR2 SYDVKM come from the germline V gene. The CDR3 loop spans 16 amino acids. Trimming left V 2 bases short and J 1 base short, with 12 bases between.

V gene TRBV5-6 combines with J gene TRBJ1-1; possibly TRBD1 for D (5 bases). Trimming shortened V by 2 bases and J by 10 bases, and 12 bases separated the two germline ends. Germline V gene sequence: CDR1 SGHDT, CDR2 YYEEEE. The CDR3 contains 12 residues. The CDR3 loop reads CASSFPDSRAFF. In DNA, the CDR3 is TGTGCCAGCAGCTTCCCCGACAGCCGAGCTTTCTTT.

The V and J genes are TRBV5-1 and TRBJ2-3; 11 bases fit TRBD2. Germline lookup yields CDR1 SGHRS and CDR2 YFSETQ. V lost 1 base, J lost 6 bases, and 13 bases stayed unmatched. This CDR3 has 18 residues. CDR3 in DNA: TGCGCCAGCAGCTTGAGTCCTAGCGGGGGGCAAACGTGGGATACGCAGTATTTT. Its translation is CASSLSPSGGQTWDTQYF.

The chain combines TRBV4-2 with TRBJ1-5; no definite D call. The CDR3 runs 13 residues. CDR1 is LGHNA, CDR2 YNFKEQ, per germline. V was trimmed by 0 bases and J by 8 bases, leaving 8 bases between them. The CDR3 DNA sequence: TGTGCCAGCAGCCAAGATACCGGGGAGCCCCAGCATTTT. Protein sequence: CASSQDTGEPQHF.

As DNA, the CDR3 is TGTGCCAGCAGTTCAGGGATGGGGAATGAGCAGTTCTTC. It yields the protein CASSSGMGNEQFF. The chain combines TRBV12-3 or TRBV12-4 with TRBJ2-1; D is possibly TRBD1 (5 bases). The V end lost 4 bases, the J end lost 7 bases, and 11 bases lay between the germline ends. The CDR3 has 13 amino acids.

The gene calls are TRBV19 and TRBJ1-5; 11 bases are shared with TRBD1. The V gene end was trimmed by 4 bases and the J gene end by 7 bases; junction bases not matched to a gene: 6. The CDR3 consists of 15 residues. Germline V lookup: CDR1 LNHDA, CDR2 SQIVND (reference sequence). As DNA, the CDR3 is TGTGCCAGTAGTACCCGGGACAGGGGGTTGCAGCCCCAGCATTTT. It translates to CASSTRDRGLQPQHF.

V is TRBV11-2 and J is TRBJ1-4; D gene ambiguous. The V gene's germline CDR1 is SGHAT and CDR2 FQNNGV. The CDR3 has 16 residues. V lost 5 bases and J 6 bases, leaving 19 bases between the germline ends. CDR3 coding DNA: TGTGCCAGCAGCCCACACCTAGACCCGACGGATGAAAAACTGTTTTTT. It specifies CASSPHLDPTDEKLFF.

V usage is TRBV12-3 or TRBV12-4 and J usage is TRBJ1-1, with D hard to call. The CDR3 runs to 12 residues. The V gene lost 6 bases and the J gene lost 1 base, with 6 bases spanning the gap. This chain's CDR3 is CASSRQNTEAFF. CDR3 DNA sequence: TGTGCCAGCAGCCGACAGAACACTGAAGCTTTCTTT.

The chain couples TRBV21-1 to TRBJ2-7; the listed D gene, TRBD2, was not tested against the DNA. TRBV21-1 is termed a pseudogene. This CDR3 has 17 amino acids. The CDR3 nucleotides are TGTGCCAGCAGCACCACTTCCGGACTAGCGGGGGGCCACGAGCAGTACGTC. This sequence encodes CASSTTSGLAGGHEQYV.

The rearrangement uses TRBV4-2 and TRBJ2-4, with TRBD2 matching over 15 bases. Germline V gene sequence: CDR1 LGHNA, CDR2 YNFKEQ. The J segment lost 8 bases and the V segment lost 1 base, leaving 6 bases of the junction unmatched. This CDR3 is 17 amino acids long. The CDR3 bases are TGTGCCAGCAGCCAAGGGACTAGCGGGGGGGCCGGTGACATTCAGTACTTC. It codes for CASSQGTSGGAGDIQYF.

This clone was recorded once. This chain uses TRBV18 with TRBJ1-5, with a tentative D call TRBD1 (5 bases). Germline CDR1 is KGHSH and CDR2 is LQKENI. This CDR3 has 16 amino acids. V shed 1 base and J shed 3 bases, with 13 bases lying between them. Written as DNA, the CDR3 is TGTGCCAGCTCACCACAGACGGGGGTGTCCAATCAGCCCCAGCATTTT. Residues: CASSPQTGVSNQPQHF.

This chain connects TRBV5-4 to TRBJ1-1; 7 bases line up with TRBD1. The CDR3 covers 18 residues. The J segment lost 0 bases and the V segment lost 6 bases, leaving 17 bases of the junction unmatched. The germline V gene has CDR1 SGHNT and CDR2 YYREEE (reference sequence). The CDR3 DNA is TGTGCCAGCACCCCCGGGCCTCACGCGACAGGGATGAACACTGAAGCTTTCTTT. The encoded protein is CASTPGPHATGMNTEAFF.

This chain joins TRBV29-1 and TRBJ2-5; possible D gene TRBD2, 6 bases. Trimming left V 7 bases short and J 5 bases short, with 20 bases between. Germline-derived CDR1 and CDR2 are SQVTM and ANQGSEA. This CDR3 contains 14 residues. The CDR3 region has the DNA TGCAGCGGGTGCGTGACGTCAGGGAGGGAGACCCAGTACTTC. Protein: CSGCVTSGRETQYF.

This chain links TRBV28 with TRBJ1-6; TRBD1 matches 10 bases. The CDR3 covers 16 residues. Looked up from germline, CDR1 is MDHEN and CDR2 is SYDVKM. V lost 5 bases to trimming and J lost 7 bases; unmatched junction nucleotides: 8. The CDR3 reads CASSGTDRGWNSPLHF. The CDR3 nucleotides read TGTGCCAGCAGTGGTACGGACAGGGGGTGGAATTCACCCCTCCACTTT.

This sequence joins TRBV12-3 or TRBV12-4 and TRBJ1-1; 7 bases are shared with TRBD1. With V trimmed by 6 bases and J by 6 bases, 7 bases remained unmatched. This CDR3 has 13 residues. This CDR3 reads CASRAQGVAEAFF. The CDR3 bases are TGTGCCAGCAGAGCCCAGGGGGTGGCTGAAGCTTTCTTT.

The chain employs TRBV10-3 and TRBJ2-2, with 9 bases that match TRBD2. After removal of 5 bases from V and 6 bases from J, the junction contained 4 bases not matched to a gene. CDR1 and CDR2 (germline): ENHRY, SYGVKD. The CDR3 runs to 14 residues. CDR3 protein: CAISTRTSAGELFF. Written as DNA, the CDR3 is TGTGCCATCAGTACCAGGACTAGCGCCGGGGAGCTGTTTTTT.